The source of this T cell receptor beta chain is a study of response to subunit inactivated influenza vaccine. Germline CDR1 reads SGHAT; CDR2 reads FQNNGV. V lost 2 bases to trimming and J lost 4 bases, with 6 bases between them. The CDR3 sequence is 13 residues long. This clonotype was observed many times. Its specificity is unknown. TCRdb passed the RT-PCR reads through MiXCR, listing each CDR3 protein once. This sample carries 150,000 to 200,000 distinct CDR3 sequences, approximately 11% of them seen once, and the ten largest clones take around 11%. Study-wide findings and caveats: The authors proposed limited new T cell recruitment per seasonal influenza vaccination.

Sequencing used non-naive T cells sorted from PBMCs, obtained about 40 days after vaccination. This sequence originates from a man aged 50-59 years who received an inactivated influenza vaccine. The chain recombines TRBV11-2 with TRBJ2-1; D gene uncertain. The CDR3 loop is CASSLHGYNEQFF. For the CDR3, the DNA is TGTGCCAGCAGCTTACACGGATACAATGAGCAGTTCTTC.